The 29 T cell receptor beta chains presented below share a single source sample, sequenced in a study of cytomegalovirus exposure and HLA in healthy donors. The primer mix had 60 Vbeta and 13 Jbeta primers. Using immunoSEQ multiplex PCR, the repertoire was profiled, and TCRdb retains in-frame clones only, with some absent. This repertoire shows 150,000 or so clones, more than 9.5% found once; its top ten account for approximately 1.7%. Sequencing was carried out using PBMCs. The receptors here all came from a man aged 50 or older in good health and CMV-seronegative.

This clone was seen a handful of times. The rearrangement joins TRBV7-2 to TRBJ2-7, with D tentatively TRBD1 (6 bases). CDR1 is SGHTA and CDR2 is FQGNSA in the germline V gene. Between the trimmed V and J ends, which lost 2 bases and 2 bases, there was a span of 16 bases. The CDR3 loop spans 16 amino acids. In nucleotides, the CDR3 is TGTGCCAGCAGCTTATTACAGGGATTTGGGGCCTACGAGCAGTACTTC. Encoded protein: CASSLLQGFGAYEQYF.

This chain connects TRBV28 to TRBJ1-1, with no clear D. The CDR3 loop spans 14 amino acids. Deletions cut 8 bases from V and 4 bases from J, with 17 bases between. Looked up from germline, CDR1 is MDHEN and CDR2 is SYDVKM. The DNA of the CDR3 is TGTGCCAGCCGCGTCGGAGGTTTGGTCACTGAAGCTTTCTTT. Translation: CASRVGGLVTEAFF.

This clone was picked up a small number of times. The chain links TRBV7-3 to TRBJ2-2; D may be TRBD1 (5 bases). Looked up from germline, CDR1 is SGHTA and CDR2 is FQGTGA. The CDR3 contains 17 residues. Trimming stripped 2 bases from V and 3 bases from J, with 16 bases between. CDR3 sequence (DNA): TGTGCCAGCAGCTTAGGGCCCCAGGGCCCCTACACCGGGGAGCTGTTTTTT. Translation: CASSLGPQGPYTGELFF.

This clone was picked up a small number of times. The rearrangement uses TRBV29-1 and TRBJ1-1; 7 bases agree with TRBD1. CDR1 is SQVTM and CDR2 is ANQGSEA in the germline V gene. Unmatched junction bases numbered 3, after V lost 4 bases and J lost 1 base. The CDR3 is made up of 13 amino acids. CDR3 DNA sequence: TGCAGCGTTGTGGGACAGCCGAACACTGAAGCTTTCTTT. Amino acids: CSVVGQPNTEAFF.

The gene calls are TRBV5-1 and TRBJ1-4; D may be TRBD1 (6 bases). The CDR3 length is 15 residues. V was pared by 5 bases and J by 1 base, with 12 bases between. The V gene's germline CDR1 is SGHRS and CDR2 YFSETQ. The CDR3 region has the DNA TGCGCCAGCAGGATAACAGGGTTAACTAATGAAAAACTGTTTTTT. Its protein is CASRITGLTNEKLFF.

This clone has only a few counts. The rearrangement links TRBV19 to TRBJ1-2, with D unclear. CDR1 and CDR2 (germline): LNHDA, SQIVND (reference sequence). This CDR3 contains 16 residues. Trimming left V 2 bases short and J 3 bases short, with 16 bases between. CDR3 DNA: TGTGCCAGTAGTATACAAGCCCTATCCCGGTACTATGGCTACACCTTC. Residues: CASSIQALSRYYGYTF. The full variable domain, in which reference TRBV19 and TRBJ1-2 provide the parts outside the CDR3, is DGGITQSPKYLFRKEGQNVTLSCEQNLNHDAMYWYRQDPGQGLRLIYYSQIVNDFQKGDIAEGYSVSREKKESFPLTVTSAQKNPTAFYLCASSIQALSRYYGYTFGSGTRLTVV.

This clone has only a few counts. This chain uses TRBV7-8 with TRBJ1-5; 9 nucleotides agree with TRBD1. Losses at the gene ends were 5 bases for V and 6 bases for J; bases not matched to a gene: 5. The CDR3 loop spans 14 amino acids. The germline gives CDR1 SGHVS, CDR2 FQNEAQ. This CDR3 is CASSPWDRVQPQHF. CDR3 nucleotides: TGTGCCAGCAGCCCCTGGGACAGGGTTCAGCCCCAGCATTTT. Together with reference TRBV7-8 and TRBJ1-5, the CDR3 gives the full variable domain: GAGVSQSPRYKVAKRGQDVALRCDPISGHVSLFWYQQALGQGPEFLTYFQNEAQLDKSGLPSDRFFAERPEGSVSTLKIQRTQQEDSAVYLCASSPWDRVQPQHFGDGTRLSIL.

This clone occurred a few times. This chain connects TRBV14 to TRBJ1-1; D is unclear. Germline V gene lookup returns CDR1 SGHDN and CDR2 FVKESK. Trimming left V 0 bases short and J 3 bases short, with 5 bases between. CDR3 length: 13 amino acids. The CDR3 here is CASSQEEYTEAFF. The CDR3 nucleotides read TGTGCCAGCAGCCAAGAGGAGTACACTGAAGCTTTCTTT. Full variable domain (remainder filled in from reference TRBV14 and TRBJ1-1): EAGVTQFPSHSVIEKGQTVTLRCDPISGHDNLYWYRRVMGKEIKFLLHFVKESKQDESGMPNNRFLAERTGGTYSTLKVQPAELEDSGVYFCASSQEEYTEAFFGQGTRLTVV.

This clone was picked up a small number of times. J is TRBJ1-2 and V is TRBV6-5, with 8 nucleotides matching TRBD1. Germline V lookup: CDR1 MNHEY, CDR2 SVGAGI. The CDR3 has 15 amino acids. J gave up 0 bases and V 5 bases, and 5 bases lay outside the gene matches. For the CDR3, the DNA is TGTGCCAGCAGTCGACAGGGGAAGTCTAACTATGGCTACACCTTC. Its protein is CASSRQGKSNYGYTF.

This chain uses TRBV30 with TRBJ1-3; TRBD1 is a possible D gene (6 bases). In germline, CDR1 is GTSNPN, CDR2 SVGIG (reference sequence). The CDR3 is 17 residues long. V shed 3 bases and J shed 3 bases, with 21 bases lying between them. In DNA, the CDR3 is TGTGCCTGGAGCCCCTTTCGGACAGCGAGGAGTGGAAACACCATATATTTT. It yields the protein CAWSPFRTARSGNTIYF.

This clone occurred a few times. CDR3 loop: CASSQGRGPYNEQFF. DNA for the CDR3: TGTGCCAGCAGCCAAGGCAGGGGCCCTTACAATGAGCAGTTCTTC. The chain carries TRBV14 and TRBJ2-1, with a weak D call TRBD1 (6 bases). This CDR3 is built from 15 residues. V was trimmed by 1 base and J by 4 bases, leaving 11 bases between them. Germline CDR1 reads SGHDN; CDR2 reads FVKESK.

Worth noting for this clone: Compared with germline, one end of the junction differs, possibly owing to a read error. The chain employs TRBV2 and TRBJ2-7, with 9 bases matching TRBD1. In germline, CDR1 is SNHLY, CDR2 FYNNEI. The CDR3 extends over 12 amino acids. CDR3 nucleotide sequence: TGTGCCAGCAGTGAACGGGACAGGGTTTTTGGCTTC. Amino acid sequence: CASSERDRVFGF.

This clone came up many times. V and J are TRBV27 and TRBJ2-2; the D gene is possibly TRBD2 (6 bases). Deletions cut 6 bases from V and 7 bases from J, with 18 bases between. The CDR3 totals 15 residues. Germline V gene lookup returns CDR1 MNHEY and CDR2 SMNVEV (reference sequence). CDR3 coding DNA: TGTGCCAGCAGATCTGACCCGCTCGGGGGCGGGGAGCTGTTTTTT. This gives the protein CASRSDPLGGGELFF.

This clone was detected only a few times. The chain combines TRBV5-1 with TRBJ2-2; 7 bases are a match to TRBD2. V shed 0 bases and J 5 bases; nucleotides not matched to a gene: 7. The germline gives CDR1 SGHRS, CDR2 YFSETQ. The CDR3 totals 16 residues. The CDR3 coding sequence is TGCGCCAGCAGCTTGGTAAACCAGGGAGGGACCGGGGAGCTGTTTTTT. The encoded protein is CASSLVNQGGTGELFF.

The table lists this clone with a few counts. The gene calls are TRBV6-5 and TRBJ2-3, with TRBD1 identical over 9 bases. CDR3 length: 15 residues. Germline assignment: CDR1 MNHEY and CDR2 SVGAGI. J was trimmed by 4 bases and V by 5 bases; bases with no gene match: 7. The CDR3 DNA follows: TGTGCCAGCAGTAGTCCGGGACAGGGTTCAGATACGCAGTATTTT. Translating it yields CASSSPGQGSDTQYF.

This clone showed up just a few times. The chain joins TRBV5-4 to TRBJ2-5, with D hard to call. The CDR3 length is 14 residues. Trimming cost V 4 bases and J 0 bases, with 10 bases left between them. CDR1 SGHNT and CDR2 YYREEE come from the germline V gene (reference sequence). CDR3 sequence reads: CASSRAGYQETQYF. The CDR3 DNA follows: TGTGCCAGCAGCCGCGCAGGTTACCAAGAGACCCAGTACTTC. Combining the CDR3 with reference TRBV5-4 and TRBJ2-5 gives the whole variable domain ETGVTQSPTHLIKTRGQQVTLRCSSQSGHNTVSWYQQALGQGPQFIFQYYREEENGRGNFPPRFSGLQFPNYSSELNVNALELDDSALYLCASSRAGYQETQYFGPGTRLLVL.

The table lists this clone with a count of one. The chain has TRBV28 and TRBJ2-7; 13 bases line up with TRBD2. The CDR3 totals 16 residues. V gave up 2 bases and J gave up 9 bases; unmatched junction bases: 10. From germline, CDR1 is MDHEN and CDR2 SYDVKM. Here the CDR3 reads CASSLTSGRALGVQYF. CDR3 sequence (DNA): TGTGCCAGCAGTTTAACTAGCGGGAGGGCTTTAGGGGTGCAGTACTTC.

V and J are TRBV28 and TRBJ2-1, with 8 bases lining up with TRBD2. The CDR3 length is 15 residues. Germline V gene data show CDR1 as MDHEN and CDR2 as SYDVKM. J lost 4 bases, V lost 2 bases, and 4 bases had no gene match. The CDR3 nucleotides are TGTGCCAGCAGTTTAGGGTTAGCGGGGTACAATGAGCAGTTCTTC. Protein sequence: CASSLGLAGYNEQFF.

A few counts support this clone. This chain joins TRBV29-1 and TRBJ2-7, with 9 bases aligning to TRBD1. Losses at the gene ends were 7 bases for V and 5 bases for J; bases not matched to a gene: 9. This CDR3 region has 13 residues. CDR1 and CDR2 from the germline V gene are SQVTM and ANQGSEA. CDR3 sequence reads: CSGSGTGSDEQYF. The CDR3 coding sequence is TGCAGCGGCTCCGGGACAGGGTCGGACGAGCAGTACTTC.

In DNA form, the CDR3 reads TGTGCCAGCAGCCAAGATAGGGGTCGGGGGACTGAAGCTTTCTTT. This gives the protein CASSQDRGRGTEAFF. V is TRBV4-2 and J is TRBJ1-1, with D tentatively TRBD1 (5 bases). CDR1 is LGHNA and CDR2 is YNFKEQ in the germline V gene. V lost 0 bases to trimming and J lost 5 bases, with 13 bases between them. The CDR3 is 15 residues long.

In this sample, this clone turned up once. V is TRBV11-1 and J is TRBJ2-7; 14 bases are shared with TRBD2. CDR1 is SGHAT, CDR2 FQDESV, per germline (reference sequence). This CDR3 contains 16 residues. V shed 4 bases, J shed 7 bases, and the junction held 9 bases outside the gene matches. The CDR3 loop reads CASSSRLAGGRKEQYF. CDR3 DNA: TGTGCCAGCAGCTCCCGACTAGCGGGGGGGAGAAAGGAGCAGTACTTC. Drawing the rest from reference TRBV11-1 and TRBJ2-7, the complete variable domain is EAEVAQSPRYKITEKSQAVAFWCDPISGHATLYWYRQILGQGPELLVQFQDESVVDDSQLPKDRFSAERLKGVDSTLKIQPAELGDSAMYLCASSSRLAGGRKEQYFGPGTRLTVT.

The chain links TRBV5-1 to TRBJ2-1; 11 bases fit TRBD2. V lost 4 bases, J lost 9 bases, and 6 bases stayed unmatched. CDR3 length: 14 residues. In germline, CDR1 is SGHRS, CDR2 YFSETQ. The CDR3 DNA reads TGCGCCAGCAGCCGTCTGACTAGCGGGGTTGAGCAGTTCTTC. Protein: CASSRLTSGVEQFF.

CDR3 DNA: TGTGCCAGCCAAGGAGTTTACATGACAGATACGCAGTATTTT. Its translation: CASQGVYMTDTQYF. The chain is built from TRBV16 and TRBJ2-3, with D unresolved. Germline CDR1 reads KGHSY; CDR2 reads FQNENV. CDR3 length: 14 amino acids. V shed 8 bases and J shed 3 bases, with 15 bases lying between them.

The rearrangement uses TRBV11-1 and TRBJ2-6, with 9 positions matching TRBD1. J was trimmed by 1 base and V by 2 bases; bases with no gene match: 3. Looked up from germline, CDR1 is SGHAT and CDR2 is FQDESV (reference sequence). The CDR3 covers 17 residues. This CDR3 is CASSLTGTGSGANVLTF. The CDR3 DNA is TGTGCCAGCAGCTTAACCGGGACAGGGTCTGGGGCCAACGTCCTGACTTTC.

The chain combines TRBV9 with TRBJ2-5; 8 positions agree with TRBD1. The J call is doubtful: the DNA matches TRBJ2-7 better. The CDR3 covers 13 residues. In germline, CDR1 is SGDLS, CDR2 YYNGEE. Here the CDR3 DNA reads TGTGCCAGCAGCCGGACAGGGACCTACGAGCAGTACTTC. Amino acids: CASSRTGTYEQYF.

This clone was seen more than once but under ten times. The chain combines TRBV7-9 with TRBJ2-3; 7 nucleotides line up with TRBD1. Germline CDR1 is SEHNR and CDR2 is FQNEAQ (reference sequence). J was trimmed by 1 base and V by 5 bases; bases with no gene match: 3. The CDR3 sequence is 14 residues long. CDR3 in amino acids: CASSGQGGTDTQYF. The CDR3, as DNA: TGTGCCAGCAGCGGGCAGGGGGGCACAGATACGCAGTATTTT.

V usage is TRBV27 and J usage is TRBJ2-1, with a weak D call TRBD2 (6 bases). Germline CDR1 MNHEY, CDR2 SMNVEV (reference sequence). This CDR3 region has 17 residues. V dropped 3 bases and J dropped 0 bases, with 15 bases sitting between them. Written as DNA, the CDR3 is TGTGCCAGCAGTTTGGGGGACTTCAGTAGCTCCTACAATGAGCAGTTCTTC. As protein: CASSLGDFSSSYNEQFF.

In its sample, this clone was seen a few times. V and J are TRBV18 and TRBJ2-3; D perhaps matches TRBD2 (6 bases). V was shortened by 3 bases and J by 6 bases, with 10 bases between the two germline ends. The germline CDR1 and CDR2 sequences are KGHSH and LQKENI. The CDR3 spans 13 residues. The CDR3 is CASSPRRVDTQYF. The DNA of the CDR3 is TGTGCCAGCTCACCGAGGAGGGTGGATACGCAGTATTTT.

The chain joins TRBV14 to TRBJ1-1, with D maybe TRBD1 (6 bases). Trimming pared 4 bases from V and 6 bases from J, leaving 12 bases between. This CDR3 is 13 amino acids long. Germline assignment: CDR1 SGHDN and CDR2 FVKESK. CDR3 in DNA: TGTGCCAGCAGCCCTAGTTCAGGGGCTGAAGCTTTCTTT. Translating it yields CASSPSSGAEAFF.